This T cell receptor (beta chain) was sequenced for a study of metastatic and nonmetastatic thyroid tumors. Looking at the study overall: Malignant and benign thyroid patients had repertoires compared in peripheral blood and tumor or nodule tissue. Study-wide findings and caveats: The reported finding was significantly higher TCR beta diversity in malignant thyroid tumors relative to benign nodules, in blood and tumor.

In its sample, this clone is medium-sized (0.01 to 0.1%). Antigen: not known. No treatment had been given to any patient before thyroid surgery. Germline V gene lookup returns CDR1 LGHDT and CDR2 YNNKEL (reference sequence). The CDR3 has 14 residues. The V segment lost 3 bases and the J segment 0 bases; nucleotides outside the gene matches: 2. Original processing notes: The distant-metastasis classifier for papillary thyroid cancer was built from CDR3 differences across clinicopathological groups. TCRdb re-called clones via MiXCR from the PCR reads. The V and J calls follow TCRdb's processing rather than the paper's. The sample has some 16,000 clones, about 28% seen once.

Sequenced: tumor tissue. The origin of this receptor is a female donor with papillary thyroid cancer or a benign thyroid nodule (not recorded which). Some clones in this sample may be carry-over from other donors' samples. The chain employs TRBV3-1 and TRBJ2-7, with TRBD2 identical over 7 bases. CDR3 sequence: CASSHRDYSYEQYF. Here the CDR3 DNA reads TGTGCCAGCAGCCATCGGGACTACTCCTACGAGCAGTACTTC.